The rows below give T cell receptor beta chains drawn from one sample of a study of graft-versus-host responses after intestinal transplantation. These receptors are not linked to any known antigen. Profiling relied on immunoSEQ multiplex PCR, and the TCRdb table lists in-frame clones only, not all of them. This table has about 97,000 clones, roughly 92% appearing once. The starting material was unstimulated CD8+ T cells sorted from spleen or lymph node cells, obtained before transplant. All receptors derive from a human donor who was the organ donor for an intestinal transplant. The CDR3 runs from the conserved cysteine through the conserved F or W. A D gene is named only where the DNA matches it firmly. Clone sizes are given selectively: once, few, many, or a class where the clone is expanded.

V gene	D gene	clone size	J gene	CDR3 DNA	CDR3 protein
TRBV9	NA	once	TRBJ1-3	TGTGCCAGCAGCGTCTGGGCAGGCTCGTCCTCTGGAAACACCATATATTTT	CASSVWAGSSSGNTIYF
TRBV30	TRBD1	NA	TRBJ2-5	TGTGCCTCGTCGACAGGGGTGGAGACCCAGTACTTC	CASSTGVETQYF
TRBV19	NA	NA	TRBJ2-7	TGTGCCAGTAATCCGACTTTGAGCTCCTACGAGCAGTACTTC	CASNPTLSSYEQYF
TRBV28	TRBD1	NA	TRBJ1-1	TGTGCCAGCAGTAACAGGGGAAAGAACGCTGAAGCTTTCTTT	CASSNRGKNAEAFF
TRBV5-4	NA	NA	TRBJ2-7	TGTGCCAGCAGCTTAGCCCAGGGATCCTACGAGCAGTACTTC	CASSLAQGSYEQYF
TRBV19	NA	once	TRBJ2-2	TGTGCCAGTATGGCCAAAGAGAACACCGGGGAGCTGTTTTTT	CASMAKENTGELFF
TRBV30	TRBD2	once	TRBJ2-1	TGTGCCTGGAAGGGGCTAGCGGGAGGGCGGTATTACAATGAGCAGTTCTTC	CAWKGLAGGRYYNEQFF
TRBV19	NA	NA	TRBJ2-7	TGTGCCAGCGGATCGAAGCGGAGCGCCGAGCAGTACTTC	CASGSKRSAEQYF
TRBV4-1	NA	NA	TRBJ2-1	TGCGCCAGCAGCAGCCGGGGAGTGCAGTTCTTC	CASSSRGVQFF
TRBV30	NA	NA	TRBJ1-3	TGTGCCGGAGCAAACAGGGACCACTCTGGAAACACCATATATTTT	CAGANRDHSGNTIYF
TRBV6-6	NA	NA	TRBJ2-7	TGTGCCAGCAGGGGACTTCTGGACGAGCAGTACTTC	CASRGLLDEQYF
TRBV30	NA	NA	TRBJ2-1	TGTGCCTGGAGGGTGGCGGAGCAAAGAAATGAGCAGTTCTTC	CAWRVAEQRNEQFF
TRBV27	NA	once	TRBJ1-6	TGTGCCAGCAGTGCGGCCCTTGGTTCACCCCTCCACTTT	CASSAALGSPLHF
TRBV11-2	NA	NA	TRBJ2-1	TGTGCCAGCAGCTTAGGGAGGTGGTCCTACAATGAGCAGTTCTTC	CASSLGRWSYNEQFF
TRBV11-3	TRBD1	NA	TRBJ2-7	TGTGCCAGCAGCCCCGACAGGGGGACCTACGAGCAGTACTTC	CASSPDRGTYEQYF
TRBV5-1	TRBD1	NA	TRBJ2-3	TGCGCCAGCAGCGCCACAGGGGATTTCTCAGATACGCAGTATTTT	CASSATGDFSDTQYF
TRBV28	NA	NA	TRBJ2-1	TGTGCCAGCAGTTACCTTGGCACCAACAATGAGCAGTTCTTC	CASSYLGTNNEQFF
TRBV28	NA	NA	TRBJ2-7	TGTGCCAGCAGTCTACCCCGGGGATACGAGCAGTACTTC	CASSLPRGYEQYF
TRBV27	TRBD1	NA	TRBJ2-7	TGTGCCAGCAGTTTGAGTTTCGGGACAGTCTACGAGCAGTACTTC	CASSLSFGTVYEQYF
TRBV9	NA	NA	TRBJ2-3	TGTGCCAGCAGCGTTTACACAGATACGCAGTATTTT	CASSVYTDTQYF
TRBV6-1	NA	NA	TRBJ1-5	TGTGCCAGCAAGGGAGACGGATATAGCAATCAGCCCCAGCATTTT	CASKGDGYSNQPQHF
TRBV29-1	NA	NA	TRBJ2-7	TGCAGCGTTTCCGGCAGGGCCAAAAGCTCCTACGAGCAGTACTTC	CSVSGRAKSSYEQYF
TRBV29-1	NA	NA	TRBJ1-1	TGCAGCGTTGAAGGATCGACCGAGGGCACTGAAGCTTTCTTT	CSVEGSTEGTEAFF
TRBV28	TRBD2	NA	TRBJ2-2	TGTGCCACTACGGGACTAGCAGAATACGCCGGGGAGCTGTTTTTT	CATTGLAEYAGELFF
TRBV4-1	NA	NA	TRBJ2-7	TGCGCCAGCAGCCAAGAGAGGACAGACCTTACCTACGAGCAGTACTTC	CASSQERTDLTYEQYF
TRBV6-5	NA	NA	TRBJ2-1	TGTGCCAGCAGCAACCCCTTGGGGGGTGAGCAGTTCTTC	CASSNPLGGEQFF
TRBV2	NA	once	TRBJ1-1	TGTGCCAGCCGCCGGATCGCGGGGAACACTGAAGCTTTCTTT	CASRRIAGNTEAFF
TRBV28	NA	few	TRBJ1-1	TGTGCCAGCAGTTTTGCCACAGGGTTGGACACTGAAGCTTTCTTT	CASSFATGLDTEAFF
TRBV5-5	NA	NA	TRBJ2-6	TGTGCCAGCAGCTTGGCGGGGATTCTCTCTGGGGCCAACGTCCTGACTTTC	CASSLAGILSGANVLTF
TRBV27	NA	NA	TRBJ1-5	TGTGCCAGCAGCCCAGGGGACCCACGGACTTATAGCAATCAGCCCCAGCATTTT	CASSPGDPRTYSNQPQHF
TRBV4-1	NA	NA	TRBJ1-2	TGCGCCAGCAGCCAAGATTGGTTTGTGGAGTTTGGCTACACCTTC	CASSQDWFVEFGYTF
TRBV7-6	NA	NA	TRBJ2-5	TGTGCCAGCAGCTTAGTCCTCGGACAGTTGGGAGAGACCCAGTACTTC	CASSLVLGQLGETQYF
TRBV11-2	NA	NA	TRBJ1-1	TGTGCCAGCAGCTTAGTATCCCTGAGGGAAGTATCCACTGAAGCTTTCTTT	CASSLVSLREVSTEAFF
TRBV19	NA	NA	TRBJ2-1	TGTGCCAGTAGTATAGGAGGAGGGGCGGGCAATGAGCAGTTCTTC	CASSIGGGAGNEQFF
TRBV5-6	NA	few	TRBJ2-7	TGTGCCAGCAGCTTGTCGTCTGCGGAGCAGTACTTC	CASSLSSAEQYF
TRBV29-1	NA	NA	TRBJ1-2	TGCAGCGTTGTGCAGAATGGCTACACCTTC	CSVVQNGYTF
TRBV29-1	NA	NA	TRBJ2-7	TGCAGCGTTGGAGACGCCTTGGGGAGGAACTCCTACGAGCAGTACTTC	CSVGDALGRNSYEQYF
TRBV4-2	TRBD2	NA	TRBJ2-7	TGTGCCAGCAGCCAAGAGGAAGTACTAGCGGGATCCTACGAGCAGTACTTC	CASSQEEVLAGSYEQYF
TRBV2	NA	NA	TRBJ2-1	TGTGCCAGCAGTGATACGGTTCCTACAGGGATCTCTGAGCAGTTCTTC	CASSDTVPTGISEQFF
TRBV28	NA	NA	TRBJ2-2	TGTGCCAGCAGGTTCATAGGGGACACCGGGGAGCTGTTTTTT	CASRFIGDTGELFF
TRBV11-2	NA	NA	TRBJ2-3	TGTGCCAGCAGCTCTCAAGCGGGAGATACGCAGTATTTT	CASSSQAGDTQYF
TRBV18	TRBD1	NA	TRBJ2-4	TGTGCCAGCTCTACAGGGGATGTCATTCAGTACTTC	CASSTGDVIQYF
TRBV29-1	NA	NA	TRBJ1-1	TGCAGCGTTGTTATAGCTGCAAACACTGAAGCTTTCTTT	CSVVIAANTEAFF
TRBV28	TRBD2	NA	TRBJ2-3	TGTGCCAGCCGCCCGACTAGCGGGTCTAGCACAGATACGCAGTATTTT	CASRPTSGSSTDTQYF